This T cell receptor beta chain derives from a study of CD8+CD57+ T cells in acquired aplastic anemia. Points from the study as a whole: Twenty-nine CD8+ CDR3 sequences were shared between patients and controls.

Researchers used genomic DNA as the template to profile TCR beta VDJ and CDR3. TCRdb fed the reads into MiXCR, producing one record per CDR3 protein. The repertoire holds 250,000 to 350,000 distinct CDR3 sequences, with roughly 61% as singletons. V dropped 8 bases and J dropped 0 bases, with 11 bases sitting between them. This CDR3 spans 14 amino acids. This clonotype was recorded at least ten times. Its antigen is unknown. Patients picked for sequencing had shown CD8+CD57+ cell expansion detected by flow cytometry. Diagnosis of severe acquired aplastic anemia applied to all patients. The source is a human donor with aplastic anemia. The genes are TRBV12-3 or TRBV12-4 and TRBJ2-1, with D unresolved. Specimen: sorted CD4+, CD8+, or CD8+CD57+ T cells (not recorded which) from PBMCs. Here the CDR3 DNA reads TGTGCCAGCCTGGAGCAACTCTCCTACAATGAGCAGTTCTTC. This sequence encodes CASLEQLSYNEQFF.